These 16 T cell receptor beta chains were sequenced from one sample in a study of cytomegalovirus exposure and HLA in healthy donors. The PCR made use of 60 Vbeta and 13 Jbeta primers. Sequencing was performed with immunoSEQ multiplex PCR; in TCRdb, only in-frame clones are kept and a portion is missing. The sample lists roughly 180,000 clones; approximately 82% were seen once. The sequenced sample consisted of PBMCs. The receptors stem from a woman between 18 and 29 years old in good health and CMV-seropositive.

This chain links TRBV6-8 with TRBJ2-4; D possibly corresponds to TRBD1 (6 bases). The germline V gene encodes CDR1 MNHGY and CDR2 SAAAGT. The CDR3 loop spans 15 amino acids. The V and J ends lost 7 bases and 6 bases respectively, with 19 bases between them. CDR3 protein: CASNSRTRGRNIQYF. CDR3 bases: TGTGCCAGCAACTCCCGGACAAGGGGGAGAAACATTCAGTACTTC.

In nucleotides, the CDR3 is TGTGCCAGCAGTGGGGGCGGAACAGATACGCAGTATTTT. This translates into CASSGGGTDTQYF. V is TRBV7-2 and J is TRBJ2-3; D is perhaps TRBD1 (6 bases). V was cut by 6 bases and J by 3 bases, with 10 bases left in between. From germline, CDR1 is SGHTA and CDR2 FQGNSA. The CDR3 has 13 amino acids. Full variable domain (outside the CDR3, taken from reference TRBV7-2 and TRBJ2-3): GAGVSQSPSNKVTEKGKDVELRCDPISGHTALYWYRQSLGQGLEFLIYFQGNSAPDKSGLPSDRFSAERTGGSVSTLTIQRTQQEDSAVYLCASSGGGTDTQYFGPGTRLTVL.

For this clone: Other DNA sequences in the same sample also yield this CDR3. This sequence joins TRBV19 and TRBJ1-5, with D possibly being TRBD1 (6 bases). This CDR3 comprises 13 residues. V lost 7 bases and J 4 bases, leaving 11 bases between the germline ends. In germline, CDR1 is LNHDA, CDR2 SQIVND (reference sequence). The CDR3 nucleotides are TGTGCCAGTAACAGGGCTCCGAATCAGCCCCAGCATTTT. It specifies CASNRAPNQPQHF. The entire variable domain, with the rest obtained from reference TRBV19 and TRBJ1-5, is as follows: DGGITQSPKYLFRKEGQNVTLSCEQNLNHDAMYWYRQDPGQGLRLIYYSQIVNDFQKGDIAEGYSVSREKKESFPLTVTSAQKNPTAFYLCASNRAPNQPQHFGDGTRLSIL.

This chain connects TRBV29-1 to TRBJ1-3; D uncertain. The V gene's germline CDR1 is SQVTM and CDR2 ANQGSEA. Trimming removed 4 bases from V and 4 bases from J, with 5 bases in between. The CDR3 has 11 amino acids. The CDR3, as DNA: TGCAGCGTTGGGAGGGGAAACACCATATATTTT. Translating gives CSVGRGNTIYF. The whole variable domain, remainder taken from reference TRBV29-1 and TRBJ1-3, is SAVISQKPSRDICQRGTSLTIQCQVDSQVTMMFWYRQQPGQSLTLIATANQGSEATYESGFVIDKFPISRPNLTFSTLTVSNMSPEDSSIYLCSVGRGNTIYFGEGSWLTVV.

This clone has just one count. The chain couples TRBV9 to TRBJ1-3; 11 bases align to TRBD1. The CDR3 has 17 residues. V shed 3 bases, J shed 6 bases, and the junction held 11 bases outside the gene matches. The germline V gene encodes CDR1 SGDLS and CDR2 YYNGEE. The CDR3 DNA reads TGTGCCAGCAGCGCCGAAATAGGGGGACAGGGGGAAAACACCATATATTTT. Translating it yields CASSAEIGGQGENTIYF.

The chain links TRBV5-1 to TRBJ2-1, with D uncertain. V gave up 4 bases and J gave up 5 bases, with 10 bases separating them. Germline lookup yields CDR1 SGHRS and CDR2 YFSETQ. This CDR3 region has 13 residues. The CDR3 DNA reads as TGCGCCAGCAGCCCCCCTCGAGACAATGAGCAGTTCTTC. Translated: CASSPPRDNEQFF.

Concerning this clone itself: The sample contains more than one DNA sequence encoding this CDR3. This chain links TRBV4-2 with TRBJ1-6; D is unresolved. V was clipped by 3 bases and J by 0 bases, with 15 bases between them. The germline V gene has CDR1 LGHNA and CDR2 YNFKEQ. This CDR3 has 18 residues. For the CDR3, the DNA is TGTGCCAGCAGCCAGACCCTTCAGGCGAGCTCCTATAATTCACCCCTCCACTTT. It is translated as CASSQTLQASSYNSPLHF.

Written as DNA, the CDR3 is TGTGCCAGTAGGGAGTATGGCTACACCTTC. It is translated as CASREYGYTF. The chain couples TRBV19 to TRBJ1-2; D unclear. With 6 bases removed from V and 5 bases from J, the gap between germline ends came to 4 bases. Looked up from germline, CDR1 is LNHDA and CDR2 is SQIVND (reference sequence). The CDR3 length is 10 residues.

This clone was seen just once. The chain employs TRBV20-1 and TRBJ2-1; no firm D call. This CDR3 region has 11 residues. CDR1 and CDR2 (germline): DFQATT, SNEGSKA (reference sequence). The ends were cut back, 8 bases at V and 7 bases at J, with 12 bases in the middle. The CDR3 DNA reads TGCAGTACCAAGAACAGAAATGAGCAGTTCTTC. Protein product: CSTKNRNEQFF.

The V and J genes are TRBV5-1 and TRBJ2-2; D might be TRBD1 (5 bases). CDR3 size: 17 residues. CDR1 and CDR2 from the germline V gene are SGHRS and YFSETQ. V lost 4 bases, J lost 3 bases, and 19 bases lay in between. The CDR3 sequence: CASSPQVGVPDTGELFF. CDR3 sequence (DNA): TGCGCCAGCAGCCCGCAAGTAGGGGTCCCGGACACCGGGGAGCTGTTTTTT.

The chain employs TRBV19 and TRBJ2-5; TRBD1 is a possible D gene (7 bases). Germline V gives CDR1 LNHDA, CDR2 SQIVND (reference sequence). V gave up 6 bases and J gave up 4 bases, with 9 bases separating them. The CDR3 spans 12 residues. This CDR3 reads CASSQGGETQYF. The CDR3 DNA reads TGTGCCAGTAGCCAGGGGGGAGAGACCCAGTACTTC.

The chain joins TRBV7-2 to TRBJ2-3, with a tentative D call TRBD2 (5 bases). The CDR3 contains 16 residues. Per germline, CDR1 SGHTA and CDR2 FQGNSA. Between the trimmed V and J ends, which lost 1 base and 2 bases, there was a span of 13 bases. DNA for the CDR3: TGTGCCAGCAGCTTAGAGATCAGCGGACTCACAGATACGCAGTATTTT. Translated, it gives CASSLEISGLTDTQYF.

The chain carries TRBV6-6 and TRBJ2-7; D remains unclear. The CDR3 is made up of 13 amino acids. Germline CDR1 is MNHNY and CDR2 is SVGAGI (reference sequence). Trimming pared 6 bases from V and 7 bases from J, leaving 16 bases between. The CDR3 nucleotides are TGTGCCAGCAGCCAGTCGGAGACGGCGGAGCAGTACTTC. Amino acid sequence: CASSQSETAEQYF.

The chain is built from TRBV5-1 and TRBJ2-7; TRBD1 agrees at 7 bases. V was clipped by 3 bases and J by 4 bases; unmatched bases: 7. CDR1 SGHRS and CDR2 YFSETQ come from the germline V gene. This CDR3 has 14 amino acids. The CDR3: CASSWERGQYEQYF. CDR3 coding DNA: TGCGCCAGCAGCTGGGAGAGGGGGCAATACGAGCAGTACTTC.

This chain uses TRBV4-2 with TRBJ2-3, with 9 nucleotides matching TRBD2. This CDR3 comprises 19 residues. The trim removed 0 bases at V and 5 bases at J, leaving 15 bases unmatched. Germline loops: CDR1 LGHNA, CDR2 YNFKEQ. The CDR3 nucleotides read TGTGCCAGCAGCCAAGATCTTCTTCGCGGGGGGGCAGGCGAAGATACGCAGTATTTT. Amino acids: CASSQDLLRGGAGEDTQYF.

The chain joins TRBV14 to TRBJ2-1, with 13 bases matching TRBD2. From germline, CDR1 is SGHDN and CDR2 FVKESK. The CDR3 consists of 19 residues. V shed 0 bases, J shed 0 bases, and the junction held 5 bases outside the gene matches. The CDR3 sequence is CASSQETSGGYSSYNEQFF. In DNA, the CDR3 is TGTGCCAGCAGCCAAGAGACTAGCGGGGGGTACAGCTCCTACAATGAGCAGTTCTTC. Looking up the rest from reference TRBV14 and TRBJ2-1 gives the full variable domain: EAGVTQFPSHSVIEKGQTVTLRCDPISGHDNLYWYRRVMGKEIKFLLHFVKESKQDESGMPNNRFLAERTGGTYSTLKVQPAELEDSGVYFCASSQETSGGYSSYNEQFFGPGTRLTVL.